Listed below are T cell receptor beta chains from one sample, sequenced in a study of T cells in Graves' hyperthyroidism and ophthalmopathy. TCRdb processed the multiplex PCR reads anew with MiXCR; each CDR3 protein has one entry. The table has around 450,000 distinct CDR3 sequences, approximately 15% seen once; the top ten hold roughly 13%. The sample comprised blood. The receptors come from a woman aged 18-29 years with Graves' hyperthyroidism. CDR3s include the opening cysteine and the closing phenylalanine or tryptophan. The D gene is left open where the match is weak. Clone size appears in some rows only: once, few, many, or a class for an expanded clone.

len | j_gene | d_gene | abundance | v_gene | CDR3nt | CDR3aa
15 | TRBJ1-1 | TRBD1 | many | TRBV5-5 | TGTGCCAGCAGCTGGGGACAGAGAATGAACACTGAAGCTTTCTTT | CASSWGQRMNTEAFF
14 | TRBJ2-7 | - | many | TRBV3-1 | TGTGCCAGCAGCCAAAAGGGGACGTCCTACGAGCAGTACTTC | CASSQKGTSYEQYF
15 | TRBJ2-7 | TRBD2 | many | TRBV7-9 | TGTGCCAGCAGCCCTCCTAGCGGGGGGGGACACGAGCAGTACTTC | CASSPPSGGGHEQYF
16 | TRBJ1-5 | - | few | TRBV4-3 | TGCGCCAGCAGCCAAGAAAGCGGGGGTGGCAATCAGCCCCAGCATTTT | CASSQESGGGNQPQHF
15 | TRBJ1-2 | - | few | TRBV7-2 | TGTGCCAGCAGCCTGGGAGGGGGACCTGGGTATGGCTACACCTTC | CASSLGGGPGYGYTF
12 | TRBJ2-1 | TRBD2 | few | TRBV20-1 | TGCAGTGCTGAGGCCAGGCGGGAGGAGCAGTTCTTC | CSAEARREEQFF
16 | TRBJ1-2 | TRBD1 | many | TRBV3-1 | TGTGCCAGCAGCCCGTCCCGGGACAGGGGGGAAGGTGGCTACACCTTC | CASSPSRDRGEGGYTF
16 | TRBJ1-4 | - | - | TRBV25-1 | TGTGCCAGCAGTGAAAACGGGGGACCGAGGCATGAAAAACTGTTTTTT | CASSENGGPRHEKLFF
13 | TRBJ2-7 | - | many | TRBV11-2 | TGTGCCAGCAGCGACCGCCTACCAGGCGAGCAGTACTTC | CASSDRLPGEQYF
15 | TRBJ2-7 | - | few | TRBV15 | TGTGCCACCAGCAGAGATTTGGGCGGGTACGGCGAGCAGTACTTC | CATSRDLGGYGEQYF
12 | TRBJ2-7 | - | many | TRBV6-1 | TGTGCCAGCGGGCAGGGATCCTACGAGCAGTACTTC | CASGQGSYEQYF
12 | TRBJ2-5 | - | many | TRBV12-3/TRBV12-4 | TGTGCCAGCAGTTTAGTCCCGGAGACCCAGTACTTC | CASSLVPETQYF
16 | TRBJ2-3 | TRBD1 | many | TRBV7-9 | TGTGCCAGCAGCTCCTCAGGGGGAGTGGGCACAGATACGCAGTATTTT | CASSSSGGVGTDTQYF
18 | TRBJ2-1 | - | - | TRBV6-1 | TGTGCCAGCAGTGGCTCCGCTAGCAGTAGGTATCTCCACAATGAGCAGTTCTTC | CASSGSASSRYLHNEQFF
15 | TRBJ2-1 | TRBD2 | many | TRBV6-2/TRBV6-3 | TGTGCCAGCAGTTACGGGGCGGGGGGGCCGAATGAGCAGTTCTTC | CASSYGAGGPNEQFF
15 | TRBJ1-1 | - | many | TRBV2 | TGTGCCAGCAGACTACGACAGGAAACGAACACTGAAGCTTTCTTT | CASRLRQETNTEAFF
15 | TRBJ2-1 | TRBD2 | many | TRBV4-3 | TGCGCCAGCAGCCAACAACTAGCGGGGCGCGATGAGCAGTTCTTC | CASSQQLAGRDEQFF
15 | TRBJ2-2 | TRBD2 | - | TRBV19 | TGTGCCAGTAGTATCGGGGGGAACAATGCCGGGGAGCTGTTTTTT | CASSIGGNNAGELFF
14 | TRBJ1-2 | TRBD1 | - | TRBV5-4 | TGTGCCAGCAGCTTTATGGACAGGGGCTATGGCTACACCTTC | CASSFMDRGYGYTF
16 | TRBJ2-1 | - | - | TRBV24-1 | TGTGCCACCAGTGAACCGATAGGTGCAGGCTACAATGAGCAGTTCTTC | CATSEPIGAGYNEQFF
16 | TRBJ1-1 | - | many | TRBV18 | TGTGCCAGCTCACCACCAACAGGGATTATAGGCACTGAAGCTTTCTTT | CASSPPTGIIGTEAFF
12 | TRBJ1-1 | - | many | TRBV25-1 | TGTGCCAGCAGTGCCGGGACTTGGGGAGCTTTCTTT | CASSAGTWGAFF
16 | TRBJ1-2 | - | few | TRBV4-1 | TGCGCCAGCAGCCAAGGGGTCGTAGGCAGCCTCTATGGCTACACCTTC | CASSQGVVGSLYGYTF
13 | TRBJ2-7 | - | many | TRBV28 | TGTGCCAGCAGCTTCGACGGAGCCTACGAGCAGTACTTC | CASSFDGAYEQYF
15 | TRBJ2-3 | TRBD2 | - | TRBV9 | TGTGCCAGCAGCGCCTCAAGCGGGGCCGGGGGTACGCAGTATTTT | CASSASSGAGGTQYF
14 | TRBJ2-5 | TRBD1 | - | TRBV20-1 | TGCAGTGCTAGAGTGGACAGGGGGCCAGAGACCCAGTACTTC | CSARVDRGPETQYF
14 | TRBJ1-3 | - | few | TRBV2 | TGTGCCAGCAGTGACGTCAACTCTGGAAACACCATATATTTT | CASSDVNSGNTIYF
14 | TRBJ1-1 | - | - | TRBV13 | TGTGCCAGCAGCTTCCTCACAGGTAACGGTGAAGCTTTCTTT | CASSFLTGNGEAFF
14 | TRBJ1-5 | - | many | TRBV10-3 | TGTGCCATCAGTGAGTCGCAGGGTAGTCAGCCCCAGCATTTT | CAISESQGSQPQHF
16 | TRBJ2-7 | - | - | TRBV12-3/TRBV12-4 | TGTGCCAGCAGTTTAGAACCCGACGTAAGAATCCCGGGGCAGTACTTC | CASSLEPDVRIPGQYF
15 | TRBJ1-4 | TRBD1 | - | TRBV18 | TGTGCCAGCTCACCGAACAGGGGGGATAATGAAAAACTGTTTTTT | CASSPNRGDNEKLFF
16 | TRBJ2-1 | TRBD2 | many | TRBV7-6 | TGTGCCAGCAGCTTGACTAGCGGGAGGTTATACAATGAGCAGTTCTTC | CASSLTSGRLYNEQFF
19 | TRBJ1-4 | TRBD1 | many | TRBV12-3/TRBV12-4 | TGTGCCAGCAGTTCACCGGGACAGGCCCATCGGCGACCAAATGAAAAACTGTTTTTT | CASSSPGQAHRRPNEKLFF
12 | TRBJ1-2 | - | - | TRBV7-3 | TGTGCCAGCAGCTTAACCGGGGCTGGCTACACCTTC | CASSLTGAGYTF
14 | TRBJ1-5 | - | - | TRBV15 | TGTGCCACCAGCAGGGTGAGGGATAGTCAGCCCCAGCATTTT | CATSRVRDSQPQHF
11 | TRBJ1-3 | - | many | TRBV12-3/TRBV12-4 | TGTGCCAGCAGTCTCCGAGACACCATATATTTT | CASSLRDTIYF
16 | TRBJ1-5 | TRBD1 | many | TRBV24-1 | TGTGCCACCAGTGACCGGACAGGGGACAGCAATCAGCCCCAGCATTTT | CATSDRTGDSNQPQHF
15 | TRBJ2-7 | - | few | TRBV15 | TGTGCCACCAGCAGAGAGGGGGCAGGGCCCTACGAGCAGTACTTC | CATSREGAGPYEQYF
15 | TRBJ1-1 | TRBD1 | many | TRBV7-6 | TGTGCCAGCAGCCTACAGGGGAACAGTAACACTGAAGCTTTCTTT | CASSLQGNSNTEAFF
16 | TRBJ2-3 | TRBD2 | many | TRBV7-9 | TGTGCCAGCAGCTTAGTTGGGACTAGAGACACAGATACGCAGTATTTT | CASSLVGTRDTDTQYF
15 | TRBJ2-7 | - | - | TRBV28 | TGTGCCAGCAGTTGGACTCGAGCGGGTGGCTACGAGCAGTACTTC | CASSWTRAGGYEQYF
14 | TRBJ1-1 | - | many | TRBV4-3 | TGCGCCAGCAGCCAGGATAGAGGGGGGACTGAAGCTTTCTTT | CASSQDRGGTEAFF
14 | TRBJ1-4 | - | many | TRBV2 | TGTGCCAGCAGTGAAGCAGGATTAGGAGAAAAACTGTTTTTT | CASSEAGLGEKLFF
13 | TRBJ1-1 | - | - | TRBV9 | TGTGCCAGCAGCGCCTGGGAGGTTACTGAAGCTTTCTTT | CASSAWEVTEAFF
14 | TRBJ2-7 | - | - | TRBV20-1 | TGCAGTGCTAGAGATCGGAGAGGGTCCTACGAGCAGTACTTC | CSARDRRGSYEQYF
12 | TRBJ1-2 | - | many | TRBV2 | TGTGCCAGCAGTGCAATAACCCAGGGCTACACCTTC | CASSAITQGYTF
15 | TRBJ2-7 | - | many | TRBV6-1 | TGTGCCAGCAAAAGGACAGTTATCCCCCCTGTGGAGCAGTACTTC | CASKRTVIPPVEQYF
14 | TRBJ1-3 | - | - | TRBV6-2/TRBV6-3 | TGTGCCACGACGGCAGGGGAGGGAGGAAACACCATATATTTT | CATTAGEGGNTIYF
13 | TRBJ2-7 | - | - | TRBV29-1 | TGCAGCGTCGGGACCGGGAATCTGTACGAGCAGTACTTC | CSVGTGNLYEQYF
15 | TRBJ1-2 | - | few | TRBV4-2 | TGTGCCAGCAGCCAGAACCAGGGGAGTAACTATGGCTACACCTTC | CASSQNQGSNYGYTF
15 | TRBJ2-5 | TRBD1 | many | TRBV14 | TGTGCCAGCAGCCTGCGGACAGGTTATCAAGAGACCCAGTACTTC | CASSLRTGYQETQYF
14 | TRBJ2-4 | - | many | TRBV2 | TGTGCCAGCAGTTTCAAACATGGTTCAAACATTCAGTACTTC | CASSFKHGSNIQYF
12 | TRBJ2-3 | - | few | TRBV20-1 | TGCAGTGCCGAGCTTAACACAGATACGCAGTATTTT | CSAELNTDTQYF
14 | TRBJ2-2 | - | - | TRBV5-1 | TGCGCCAGCAGCCCCCGGAGAGTCACCGGGGAGCTGTTTTTT | CASSPRRVTGELFF
14 | TRBJ1-4 | - | many | TRBV5-1 | TGCGCCAGCAGCTTGGACGTGGGGAATGAAAAACTGTTTTTT | CASSLDVGNEKLFF
14 | TRBJ2-1 | TRBD2 | many | TRBV5-1 | TGCGCCAGCAGGGGACTAGCGGGGGTAAATGAGCAGTTCTTC | CASRGLAGVNEQFF
14 | TRBJ2-1 | - | once | TRBV20-1 | TGCAGTGCCCCCGCGAGGGTGGGAGCGGTTGAGCAGTTCTTC | CSAPARVGAVEQFF